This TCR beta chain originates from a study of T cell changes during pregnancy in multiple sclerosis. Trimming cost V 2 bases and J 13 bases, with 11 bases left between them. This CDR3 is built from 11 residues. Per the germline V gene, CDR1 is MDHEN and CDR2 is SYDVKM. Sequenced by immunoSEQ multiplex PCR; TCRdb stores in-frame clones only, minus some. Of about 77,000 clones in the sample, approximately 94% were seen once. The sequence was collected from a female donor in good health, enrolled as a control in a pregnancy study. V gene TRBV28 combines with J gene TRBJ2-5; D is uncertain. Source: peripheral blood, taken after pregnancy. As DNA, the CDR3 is TGTGCCAGCAGTTTACTGGGCATTCCGTACTTC. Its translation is CASSLLGIPYF.